This T cell receptor beta chain was documented in a study of blood T cell repertoires in COVID-19. Germline assignment: CDR1 SGHDN and CDR2 FVKESK. The V gene lost 0 bases and the J gene lost 6 bases, with 9 bases spanning the gap. The CDR3 totals 14 residues. In the study's own analysis: It was from reference gene primer amplification that nucleated cell counts were estimated. Only in-frame clones appear in the TCRdb table, and some are missing; sequencing was by immunoSEQ multiplex PCR. D and trimming come from the DNA, and the V and J calls and clone size come from that table. The table has some 300,000 clones, about 90% seen once.

The sequencing sample was made of PBMCs or T cells enriched from blood (not recorded which). This sequence was found in a woman aged 45-59 years who had been exposed to COVID-19. This chain links TRBV14 with TRBJ2-1; D ambiguous. CDR3 in DNA: TGTGCCAGCAGCCAAGATTTAAACAGCAATGAGCAGTTCTTC. This translates into CASSQDLNSNEQFF.